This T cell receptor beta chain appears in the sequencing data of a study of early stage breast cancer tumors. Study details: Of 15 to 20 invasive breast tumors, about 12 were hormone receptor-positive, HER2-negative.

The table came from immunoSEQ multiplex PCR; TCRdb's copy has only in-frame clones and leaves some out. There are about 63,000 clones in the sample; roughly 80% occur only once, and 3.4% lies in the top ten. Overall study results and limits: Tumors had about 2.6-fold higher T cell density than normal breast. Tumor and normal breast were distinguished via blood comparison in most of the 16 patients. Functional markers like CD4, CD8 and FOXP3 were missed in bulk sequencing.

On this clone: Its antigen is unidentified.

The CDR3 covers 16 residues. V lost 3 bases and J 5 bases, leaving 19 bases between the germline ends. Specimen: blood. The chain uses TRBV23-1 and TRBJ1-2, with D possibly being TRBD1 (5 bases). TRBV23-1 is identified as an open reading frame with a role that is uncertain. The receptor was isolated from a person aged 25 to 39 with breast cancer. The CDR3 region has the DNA TGCGCCAGCAGTCAGTCTCGGGACGGCCGGAGGTATGGCTACACCTTC. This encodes CASSQSRDGRRYGYTF.